This entry lists 25 T cell receptor beta chains sequenced from one sample in a study of vaccination and CD4 T cells after COVID-19. These receptors have no identified antigens. The Oncomine TCR Beta short-read assay sequenced DNA from cultured CD4+ T cells. TCRdb reprocessed the PCR reads via MiXCR and lists one record per CDR3 protein. The profile covers around 8,000 distinct CDR3 sequences, with approximately 37% appearing a single time and 25% to 30% taken by the ten largest. The treatment is: roughly 10-day PBMC culture with coronavirus spike peptide pools or control peptides (ViraFEST assay). Prior to the COVID-19 pandemic (2011-2018), the unexposed donor's CD4+ T cells were collected. Material: CD4+ T cells from blood, cultured in vitro. The receptors originated from a human donor in good health.

This clonotype has more than one count but fewer than ten. V gene TRBV6-4 combines with J gene TRBJ1-5; 8 bases line up with TRBD1. The CDR3 contains 14 residues. Germline trimming cut 5 bases from V and 9 bases from J; bases unmatched to any gene: 9. Germline-derived CDR1 and CDR2 are MRHNA and SNTAGT. CDR3 DNA sequence: TGTGCCAGCAGTCGTGGACAGGGAGAACCGCCCCAGCATTTT. Its protein product is CASSRGQGEPPQHF.

This chain uses TRBV9 with TRBJ2-5; 7 nucleotides agree with TRBD2. The trim removed 0 bases at V and 5 bases at J, leaving 10 bases unmatched. Germline CDR1 is SGDLS and CDR2 is YYNGEE. The CDR3 extends over 16 amino acids. The CDR3 DNA is TGTGCCAGCAGCGTAGGGGTTGGCGGGGGAAGCGAGACCCAGTACTTC. The encoded protein is CASSVGVGGGSETQYF.

This clonotype appeared a few times. The chain employs TRBV15 and TRBJ2-2, with TRBD1 matching 8 bases. After removal of 5 bases from V and 3 bases from J, the junction contained 5 bases not matched to a gene. Per germline, CDR1 LNHNV and CDR2 YYDKDF (reference sequence). The CDR3 extends over 15 amino acids. CDR3 loop: CATSPGQGHTGELFF. As DNA, the CDR3 is TGTGCCACCAGCCCTGGACAGGGTCACACCGGGGAGCTGTTTTTT. The full variable domain, rest sourced from reference TRBV15 and TRBJ2-2, is DAMVIQNPRYQVTQFGKPVTLSCSQTLNHNVMYWYQQKSSQAPKLLFHYYDKDFNNEADTPDNFQSRRPNTSFCFLDIRSPGLGDTAMYLCATSPGQGHTGELFFGEGSRLTVL.

The chain combines TRBV6-5 with TRBJ2-7, with a tentative D call TRBD2 (5 bases). This CDR3 is 15 amino acids long. V lost 0 bases and J lost 4, with 13 bases in between. Germline V lookup: CDR1 MNHEY, CDR2 SVGAGI. The CDR3 nucleotides are TGTGCCAGCAGTTACTCGAATATGGGGAGTTACGAGCAGTACTTC. Translating it yields CASSYSNMGSYEQYF.

J is TRBJ2-3 and V is TRBV19, with D perhaps assigned TRBD1 or TRBD2 (5 bases each). The germline V gene has CDR1 LNHDA and CDR2 SQIVND (reference sequence). V was trimmed by 6 bases and J by 0 bases, leaving 19 bases between them. The CDR3 is 17 amino acids. CDR3 protein: CASRVNWGTGSTDTQYF. The CDR3 DNA reads as TGTGCCAGTAGGGTCAATTGGGGGACGGGTAGCACAGATACGCAGTATTTT.

This rearrangement joins TRBV19 to TRBJ1-1; no reliable D call. Germline values: CDR1 LNHDA, CDR2 SQIVND (reference sequence). The V end was cut by 4 bases, the J end by 1 base, with 7 bases between. This CDR3 has 13 amino acids. The CDR3 sequence: CASSRSPNTEAFF. For the CDR3, the DNA is TGTGCCAGTAGTAGAAGCCCGAACACTGAAGCTTTCTTT.

This clonotype came up a few times. The V and J genes are TRBV29-1 and TRBJ1-1, with a possible D match to TRBD1 (5 bases). Trimming pared 5 bases from V and 5 bases from J, leaving 9 bases between. Germline V gives CDR1 SQVTM, CDR2 ANQGSEA. The CDR3 runs 11 residues. CDR3 coding DNA: TGCAGCGTTACCCAGGGTACTGAAGCTTTCTTT. Amino acids: CSVTQGTEAFF.

The chain has TRBV20-1 and TRBJ2-3; perhaps D is TRBD1 or TRBD2 (6 bases each). The V end was cut by 0 bases, the J end by 2 bases, with 12 bases between. The CDR3 spans 15 residues. In germline, CDR1 is DFQATT, CDR2 SNEGSKA (reference sequence). The CDR3 is CSAREGGDLTDTQYF. CDR3 DNA sequence: TGCAGTGCTAGAGAGGGGGGCGACCTCACAGATACGCAGTATTTT.

The rearrangement uses TRBV5-1 and TRBJ2-5, with D tentatively TRBD2 (7 bases). The CDR3 is 16 residues long. The germline CDR1 and CDR2 sequences are SGHRS and YFSETQ. Trimming took 4 bases from V and 2 from J, leaving 18 bases between them. As DNA, the CDR3 is TGCGCCAGCAGCCTGGGGGGGCGAAGAAATCAAGAGACCCAGTACTTC. Protein: CASSLGGRRNQETQYF.

The chain recombines TRBV7-3 with TRBJ2-3; 8 bases fit TRBD2. The V gene end was trimmed by 4 bases and the J gene end by 1 base; junction bases not matched to a gene: 7. Germline V gene lookup returns CDR1 SGHTA and CDR2 FQGTGA. CDR3 length equals 16 residues. This chain's CDR3 is CASSSTSGGGTDTQYF. In DNA form, the CDR3 reads TGTGCCAGCAGCTCAACAAGCGGGGGAGGCACAGATACGCAGTATTTT.

The chain couples TRBV10-1 to TRBJ1-2; D is undetermined. Trimming removed 1 base at V and 7 bases at J, with 10 bases between. This CDR3 region has 13 residues. CDR1 and CDR2 (germline): WNHNN, SYGVQD (reference sequence). The CDR3 DNA reads as TGCGCCAGCAGTGAGTTTCGAGGTTTTGGCTACACCTTC. It is translated as CASSEFRGFGYTF.

The chain is built from TRBV7-8 and TRBJ1-3, with D perhaps TRBD1 (5 bases). This CDR3 region has 15 residues. The V end lost 7 bases, the J end lost 7 bases, and 20 bases lay between the germline ends. Germline V gives CDR1 SGHVS, CDR2 FQNEAQ. In DNA form, the CDR3 reads TGTGCCAGCACCCCATCCAGGGAGGAAAGGAACACCATATATTTT. Translating gives CASTPSREERNTIYF.

This clonotype was detected once. The chain combines TRBV19 with TRBJ2-7; D ambiguous. The CDR3 is 15 amino acids. V lost 4 bases to trimming and J lost 7 bases, with 20 bases between them. In germline, CDR1 is LNHDA, CDR2 SQIVND (reference sequence). For the CDR3, the DNA is TGTGCCAGTAGTAGGTCAGCGACACCCGGCCTGGAGCAGTACTTC. It translates to CASSRSATPGLEQYF.

Here the CDR3 reads CASSPLGDGYGYTF. The CDR3 DNA sequence: TGTGCCAGCAGCCCCCTGGGGGACGGCTATGGCTACACCTTC. V usage is TRBV9 and J usage is TRBJ1-2, with D possibly matching TRBD1 (5 bases). The length of the CDR3 is 14 residues. V was cut by 4 bases and J by 4 bases, with 14 bases left in between. In germline, CDR1 is SGDLS, CDR2 YYNGEE.

Only a few counts were recorded for this clonotype. The chain has TRBV15 and TRBJ2-4; weak D call: TRBD1 (8 bases). Germline loops: CDR1 LNHNV, CDR2 YYDKDF (reference sequence). This CDR3 region has 14 residues. Between the trimmed V and J ends, which lost 7 bases and 8 bases, there was a span of 18 bases. CDR3 in DNA: TGTGCCACCACTAAGACAGGGGCGGGAGACATTCAGTACTTC. Its protein product is CATTKTGAGDIQYF.

V usage is TRBV6-1 and J usage is TRBJ2-2, with D perhaps matching TRBD2 (6 bases). Germline CDR1 reads MNHNS; CDR2 reads SASEGT. Trimming removed 3 bases from V and 5 bases from J, with 16 bases in between. This CDR3 has 16 amino acids. CDR3 loop: CASSDKTRRETGELFF. The CDR3 bases are TGTGCCAGCAGTGATAAAACCAGGAGGGAGACCGGGGAGCTGTTTTTT.

The V and J genes are TRBV19 and TRBJ1-5, with D maybe TRBD1 (5 bases). The CDR3 is 13 residues long. Trimming removed 5 bases at V and 6 bases at J, with 11 bases between. CDR1 is LNHDA, CDR2 SQIVND, per germline (reference sequence). The CDR3 reads CASSENQGQPQHF. CDR3 DNA: TGTGCCAGTAGTGAGAATCAGGGTCAGCCCCAGCATTTT. Combining the CDR3 with reference TRBV19 and TRBJ1-5 gives the whole variable domain DGGITQSPKYLFRKEGQNVTLSCEQNLNHDAMYWYRQDPGQGLRLIYYSQIVNDFQKGDIAEGYSVSREKKESFPLTVTSAQKNPTAFYLCASSENQGQPQHFGDGTRLSIL.

This clonotype was counted between two and nine times. This chain connects TRBV6-1 to TRBJ2-5; 8 nucleotides match TRBD1. CDR1 and CDR2 from the germline V gene are MNHNS and SASEGT. The junction had 9 bases not matched to a gene; V was cut back by 8 bases and J by 4 bases. CDR3 length: 14 amino acids. As DNA, the CDR3 is TGTGCCAGCTCAAGGACAGGGCATTTAGAGACCCAGTACTTC. Translation gives CASSRTGHLETQYF.

This clonotype was counted between two and nine times. The chain uses TRBV7-9 and TRBJ1-1; a possible D gene is TRBD1 (5 bases). V lost 5 bases, J lost 4 bases, and 14 bases lay in between. This CDR3 has 14 amino acids. Germline-derived CDR1 and CDR2 are SEHNR and FQNEAQ (reference sequence). The CDR3, as DNA: TGTGCCAGCAGCCATGCGGGGGAGCCCACTGAAGCTTTCTTT. Its translation: CASSHAGEPTEAFF.

This clonotype appeared a few times. The chain recombines TRBV7-8 with TRBJ1-2; TRBD1 matches 8 bases. Germline lookup yields CDR1 SGHVS and CDR2 FQNEAQ. The CDR3 totals 13 residues. The V and J ends lost 0 bases and 10 bases, in that order; junction bases with no gene match: 4. In DNA, the CDR3 is TGTGCCAGCAGCTTAGCTGGACAGGGCGACTACACCTTC. Protein product: CASSLAGQGDYTF.

V usage is TRBV20-1 and J usage is TRBJ1-5, with a weak D call TRBD1 (6 bases). V was pared by 5 bases and J by 6 bases, with 29 bases between. The CDR3 has 18 amino acids. CDR1 is DFQATT, CDR2 SNEGSKA, per germline (reference sequence). CDR3 in DNA: TGCAGTGCTCCAATCGCGGGGGGCTGGGGGAGTAAGGGTCAGCCCCAGCATTTT. Amino acids: CSAPIAGGWGSKGQPQHF.

This clonotype was seen a few times. The chain recombines TRBV19 with TRBJ1-1, with 10 bases fitting TRBD1. This CDR3 region has 13 residues. Germline CDR1 and CDR2: LNHDA and SQIVND (reference sequence). Losses at the gene ends were 10 bases for V and 5 bases for J; bases not matched to a gene: 7. CDR3 region: CATTGTGVTEAFF. The CDR3 region has the DNA TGTGCCACTACCGGGACAGGGGTAACTGAAGCTTTCTTT.

This clonotype has only one observation. The CDR3 DNA reads TGTGCCGTAGTGGGACGAGTAAACACCGGGGAGCTGTTTTTT. It encodes CAVVGRVNTGELFF. The V and J genes are TRBV7-7 and TRBJ2-2; either TRBD1 or TRBD2 may supply D (5 bases each). With 11 bases removed from V and 2 bases from J, the gap between germline ends came to 15 bases. There are 14 residues in the CDR3. CDR1 SSHAT and CDR2 FNYEAQ come from the germline V gene (reference sequence).

The chain is built from TRBV30 and TRBJ1-2, with a tentative D call TRBD1 (6 bases). This CDR3 comprises 13 residues. Germline V lookup: CDR1 GTSNPN, CDR2 SVGIG (reference sequence). Trimming pared 1 base from V and 4 bases from J, leaving 10 bases between. The CDR3 protein is CAWSALGGYGYTF. The CDR3 DNA is TGTGCCTGGAGTGCTTTAGGGGGCTATGGCTACACCTTC.

This chain links TRBV2 with TRBJ1-2; D unresolved. CDR3 length: 13 amino acids. V was trimmed by 7 bases and J by 3 bases, leaving 12 bases between them. Germline lookup yields CDR1 SNHLY and CDR2 FYNNEI. The CDR3 nucleotides read TGTGCCAGCAAGGCCGGCGGGGACTATGGCTACACCTTC. Translation: CASKAGGDYGYTF.